This TCR beta chain was identified in a study of T cell repertoires in cytomegalovirus infection. The overall study: As its CMV epitopes, the study selected recently identified HLA-C-restricted and well-studied HLA-B-restricted targets. Matching HLA type, along with CMV infection, was indicated by public TCR beta signatures. Findings and caveats of the study: CMV-specific TCR beta clonotypes restricted by HLA-C dominated the ex vivo response. Cumulative public TCR beta family frequency identified carriers of CMV plus the relevant HLA.

Points on this clonotype: What it binds is not known.

TCRdb reprocessed the reads via MiXCR and lists one record per CDR3 protein. The repertoire includes about 570,000 distinct CDR3 sequences, roughly 42% of them detected once, and over 45% sits in the top ten. CDR3 length equals 16 residues. Germline CDR1 and CDR2: SGHTA and FQGNSA. Losses at the gene ends were 0 bases for V and 3 bases for J; bases not matched to a gene: 4. The chain links TRBV7-2 to TRBJ2-3, with 9 bases that match TRBD2. This specimen was cultured PBMCs, taken from culture after CMV antigen stimulation. This TCR derives from a human donor in good health (CMV status not recorded). Some clones in this sample may be carry-over from other donors' samples. CDR3 sequence reads: CASSLARGGLTDTQYF. The CDR3 DNA reads as TGTGCCAGCAGCTTAGCGCGGGGGGGCCTGACAGATACGCAGTATTTT.